The 6 T cell receptor beta chains reported below all come from one sample, sequenced in a study of T cells in Graves' hyperthyroidism and ophthalmopathy. Template material for amplifying TCR beta CDR3 regions consisted of RNA transcripts. Primed by the HTBI set, a first-round RT-PCR was run on the TCR CDR3. TCRdb redid the calling of the multiplex PCR reads with MiXCR, one entry per CDR3 protein. The sample lists over 700,000 distinct CDR3 sequences, approximately 40% occurring once. Sequencing was done on a sample of blood. The receptors stem from a woman in her thirties or forties with Graves' hyperthyroidism.

As regards this clonotype: This sequence may be a read error, since a much larger clone differs from it by one base. The conserved phenylalanine or tryptophan is not found at the CDR3 terminus, so this likely reflects a read error. The rearrangement links TRBV7-2 to TRBJ2-5, with D unclear. The CDR3 spans 14 residues. The germline V gene has CDR1 SGHTA and CDR2 FQGNSA. Trimming took 5 bases from V and 5 from J, leaving 15 bases between them. The chain's CDR3 is CASSAISATETQYL. The CDR3 DNA reads TGTGCCAGCAGCGCGATCAGTGCGACGGAGACCCAGTACCTC.

This clonotype came up a few times. The genes are TRBV7-9 and TRBJ2-7, with 7 bases lining up with TRBD2. The CDR3 totals 19 residues. J gave up 7 bases and V 1 base, and 22 bases lay outside the gene matches. Germline V CDR1 and CDR2: SEHNR, FQNEAQ (reference sequence). CDR3 sequence: CASSLVTAGEGSLAWEQYF. Written as DNA, the CDR3 is TGTGCCAGCAGCTTAGTAACGGCGGGAGAAGGTTCCTTGGCTTGGGAGCAGTACTTC.

This clonotype appeared a few times. The rearrangement links TRBV6-6 to TRBJ2-7, with 7 bases lining up with TRBD1. From germline, CDR1 is MNHNY and CDR2 SVGAGI (reference sequence). V lost 8 bases, J lost 0 bases, and 4 bases stayed unmatched. CDR3 size: 13 residues. CDR3 in DNA: TGTGCCAGCGCCAAGGGGGCCTCCTACGAGCAGTACTTC. Translating gives CASAKGASYEQYF.

The chain links TRBV10-3 to TRBJ2-7, with D unresolved. The end of the DNA aligns better with TRBJ2-1, so the J call may be wrong. The CDR3 runs 12 residues. Germline CDR1 ENHRY, CDR2 SYGVKD. The CDR3 loop is CAISEEGNEQFF. As DNA, the CDR3 is TGTGCCATCAGTGAGGAAGGAAATGAGCAGTTCTTC.

This clonotype was observed a handful of times. This sequence joins TRBV12-3 or TRBV12-4 and TRBJ1-2, with D perhaps TRBD1 (5 bases). The CDR3 has 17 residues. The V gene lost 2 bases and the J gene lost 3 bases, with 19 bases spanning the gap. The CDR3 loop is CASSLRARDRTYYGYTF. CDR3 nucleotides: TGTGCCAGCAGTTTAAGGGCGAGGGACCGAACTTACTATGGCTACACCTTC.

This clonotype was seen a single time. The junction and the germline gene differ at one end; a read error may be behind it. The chain links TRBV24-1 to TRBJ2-5; D remains ambiguous. Germline CDR1 and CDR2: KGHDR and SFDVKD. The CDR3 has 16 residues. The CDR3 loop reads CATSVGFTKDQETEYF. In DNA form, the CDR3 reads TGTGCCACCAGTGTTGGGTTTACAAAGGACCAAGAGACCGAGTACTTT.